A few counts support the clone carrying this T cell receptor (beta chain). The target antigen is unknown. Method: immunoSEQ multiplex PCR; TCRdb's copy keeps in-frame clones and lacks some. The table has around 83,000 clones, approximately 90% seen once; the top ten hold roughly 15%. This sample stems from a study of T cells in localized non-small cell lung cancer. Study-wide results and caveats: Across samples, adjacent lung featured a median around 55 of the top 100 tumor clones.

The V and J ends lost 4 bases and 1 base, in that order; junction bases with no gene match: 3. Germline V gene lookup returns CDR1 SGHTA and CDR2 FQGTGA. CDR3 length equals 15 residues. The chain carries TRBV7-3 and TRBJ2-1; TRBD1 aligns across 8 bases. The clonotype originates from a man between 40 and 70 years old with stage I squamous cell lung carcinoma. This specimen consisted of peripheral blood, obtained before any cancer treatment. The CDR3 region is CASSSDRGSYNEQFF. The CDR3 nucleotides are TGTGCCAGCAGCTCCGACAGGGGTTCCTACAATGAGCAGTTCTTC. The variable domain in full, completed from reference TRBV7-3 and TRBJ2-1, reads GAGVSQTPSNKVTEKGKYVELRCDPISGHTALYWYRQSLGQGPEFLIYFQGTGAADDSGLPNDRFFAVRPEGSVSTLKIQRTERGDSAVYLCASSSDRGSYNEQFFGPGTRLTVL.